The clone carrying this T cell receptor beta chain was observed at least ten times. What it recognizes is unknown. Amplification yielded TCR beta CDR3 regions, with RNA transcripts as the source. HTBI primers were employed in a first-round RT-PCR of the TCR CDR3. TCRdb reprocessed the multiplex PCR reads via MiXCR and lists one record per CDR3 protein. The sample has some 300,000 distinct CDR3 sequences, around 15% seen once; the top ten hold roughly 8.2%. The data were obtained in a study of T cells in Graves' hyperthyroidism and ophthalmopathy. Looking at the study overall: Upon initial diagnosis and before any treatment, peripheral blood was collected. Overall study results and limits: Ophthalmopathy, which appeared later, was predicted by the model a median around 6.5 months before onset. A model of 13 V-J pairs discriminated ophthalmopathy from stable hyperthyroidism.

This CDR3 is built from 16 residues. Germline V gene sequence: CDR1 SEHNR, CDR2 FQNEAQ (reference sequence). The V gene end was trimmed by 4 bases and the J gene end by 7 bases; junction bases not matched to a gene: 8. This sequence joins TRBV7-9 and TRBJ2-1; 12 positions agree with TRBD2. The receptor's source is a woman aged 40 to 50 with Graves' hyperthyroidism. Sequenced input: blood. CDR3 residues: CASSSRLAGVGNEQFF. CDR3 in DNA: TGTGCCAGCAGCTCCCGACTAGCGGGAGTGGGAAATGAGCAGTTCTTC.